This T cell receptor (beta chain) emerged from a study of blood T cells in healthy people across ages. PBMCs numbering at least 6 million were isolated per sample. This clonotype came up a few times. Its antigen is unidentified. One end of the junction varies from germline; a read error may be responsible. The CDR3 runs to 11 residues. Germline V lookup: CDR1 SQVTM, CDR2 ANQGSEA. General study points: No one knew whether donors had CMV, which possibly confounded expanded clonotype changes.

A second roughly 7 to 12 cycle PCR used barcoded and J-beta primers. Each CDR3 protein is one row after TCRdb ran MiXCR on the 5' RACE reads. Altogether roughly 700,000 distinct CDR3 sequences are present, around 25% being singletons, with the ten largest covering 9.4%. This same sample was also taken into another study, of T cells of mothers and their children. As that report states: Addition of sample barcodes and 2-4 random nucleotides occurred through the M1S primer of the second PCR.

The rearrangement uses TRBV29-1 and TRBJ1-2; D gene unclear. The sequence derives from a boy between 5 and 17 years old in good health. Sequences were obtained from blood. The CDR3 loop reads CSVDTVYGYTF. In DNA, the CDR3 is TGCAGCGTTGATACAGTCTATGGTTACACCTTC.